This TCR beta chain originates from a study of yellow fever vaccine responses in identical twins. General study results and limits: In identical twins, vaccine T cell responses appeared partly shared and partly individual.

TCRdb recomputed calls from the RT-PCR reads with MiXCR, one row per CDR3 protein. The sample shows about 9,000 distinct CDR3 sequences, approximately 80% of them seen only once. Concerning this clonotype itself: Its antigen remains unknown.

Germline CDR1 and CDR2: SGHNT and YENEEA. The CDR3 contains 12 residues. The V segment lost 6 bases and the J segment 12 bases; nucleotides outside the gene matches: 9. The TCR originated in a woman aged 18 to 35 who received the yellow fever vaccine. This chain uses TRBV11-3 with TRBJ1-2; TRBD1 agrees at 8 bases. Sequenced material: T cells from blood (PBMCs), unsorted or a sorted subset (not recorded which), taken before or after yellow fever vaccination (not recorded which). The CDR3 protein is CASRSTGGADTF. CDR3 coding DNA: TGTGCCAGCAGATCTACAGGGGGTGCCGACACCTTC.